These 29 T cell receptor beta chains were sequenced from one sample in a study of shared clonotypes between healthy human individuals. Clones were sequenced by immunoSEQ multiplex PCR, and TCRdb holds only the in-frame ones, with some missing. Of under 85,000 clones listed, about 63% are singletons. The sample consisted of memory CD8+ T cells sorted from blood. Subset denoted: CD45RO+ cells pooled with CCR7-negative TemRA cells. Receptors originate from a young man in good health.

The rearrangement links TRBV7-9 to TRBJ2-4, with 9 bases identical to TRBD1. Germline loops: CDR1 SEHNR, CDR2 FQNEAQ (reference sequence). The CDR3 extends over 18 amino acids. The V segment lost 1 base and the J segment 7 bases; nucleotides outside the gene matches: 14. CDR3 residues: CASSLGGTGPFPRNIQYF. In nucleotides, the CDR3 is TGTGCCAGCAGCTTAGGAGGGACAGGGCCTTTCCCGAGGAACATTCAGTACTTC.

The chain joins TRBV7-3 to TRBJ2-2; 9 bases line up with TRBD2. V was pared by 2 bases and J by 6 bases, with 1 base of the junction left unmatched. The CDR3 totals 14 residues. Germline lookup yields CDR1 SGHTA and CDR2 FQGTGA. The CDR3 DNA reads TGTGCCAGCAGCTTAGCGGGAGGGCCCGGGGAGCTGTTTTTT. This codes for CASSLAGGPGELFF.

The chain combines TRBV10-3 with TRBJ1-2; D may be TRBD1 (5 bases). Between the trimmed V and J ends, which lost 5 bases and 3 bases, there was a span of 25 bases. Germline V CDR1 and CDR2: ENHRY, SYGVKD. The CDR3 totals 18 residues. The DNA for the CDR3 is TGTGCCATCAGTCGTACCCCTAAATGGGACCTCGTCGACTATGGCTACACCTTC. The encoded protein is CAISRTPKWDLVDYGYTF.

This clone appeared many times. Other DNA sequences in the same sample also yield this CDR3. The chain uses TRBV6-4 and TRBJ2-1; TRBD2 aligns across 9 bases. Per the germline V gene, CDR1 is MRHNA and CDR2 is SNTAGT. V trimming: 3 bases; J trimming: 0 bases; junction bases outside the gene matches: 0. The length of the CDR3 is 15 residues. The CDR3 spells CASSDSGSSYNEQFF. The DNA for the CDR3 is TGTGCCAGCAGTGATAGCGGGAGCTCCTACAATGAGCAGTTCTTC.

This clone came up a few times. This chain uses TRBV25-1 with TRBJ1-1; D is unresolved. Germline loops: CDR1 MGHDK, CDR2 SYGVNS. CDR3 size: 14 residues. Trimming took 7 bases from V and 5 from J, leaving 17 bases between them. CDR3 sequence reads: CASISLGGPTEAFF. DNA of the CDR3: TGTGCCAGCATTTCTCTGGGCGGTCCTACTGAAGCTTTCTTT.

This clone has more than one count but fewer than ten. The chain is built from TRBV4-3 and TRBJ1-4; D perhaps matches TRBD1 (5 bases). This CDR3 spans 15 amino acids. V lost 0 bases and J 8 bases, leaving 13 bases between the germline ends. Looked up from germline, CDR1 is LGHNA and CDR2 is YSLEER. The CDR3 nucleotides are TGCGCCAGCAGCCAAGAATGGGCAGGGATGGAAAAACTGTTTTTT. Its protein is CASSQEWAGMEKLFF.

This sequence joins TRBV28 and TRBJ1-5; maybe TRBD1 (6 bases). The CDR3 has 15 residues. V lost 4 bases, J lost 1 base, and 11 bases lay in between. CDR1 and CDR2 (germline): MDHEN, SYDVKM. In DNA, the CDR3 is TGTGCCAGCAGTTATACAGGGAGGAGCAATCAGCCCCAGCATTTT. Residues: CASSYTGRSNQPQHF.

This clone was counted only a few times. This chain uses TRBV30 with TRBJ2-7; the match to TRBD1 covers 7 bases. The CDR3 spans 17 residues. Germline lookup yields CDR1 GTSNPN and CDR2 SVGIG (reference sequence). The J segment lost 6 bases and the V segment lost 0 bases, leaving 17 bases of the junction unmatched. The CDR3 nucleotides read TGTGCCTGGAGTGTCCGTGGTTCGACAGGGTTTGTTCGCGAGCAGTACTTC. This gives the protein CAWSVRGSTGFVREQYF.

The CDR3 region has the DNA TGTGCCAGCAGCCAAGAAGGCGGGGCAACCTACGAGCAGTACTTC. Encoded protein: CASSQEGGATYEQYF. The chain recombines TRBV4-2 with TRBJ2-7; weak D call: TRBD2 (6 bases). The CDR3 totals 15 residues. Germline V lookup: CDR1 LGHNA, CDR2 YNFKEQ. V lost 0 bases to trimming and J lost 2 bases, with 11 bases between them.

The chain carries TRBV18 and TRBJ2-6; 8 nucleotides line up with TRBD1. This CDR3 comprises 17 residues. J gave up 0 bases and V 4 bases, and 5 bases lay outside the gene matches. Germline assignment: CDR1 KGHSH and CDR2 LQKENI. CDR3 loop: CASSQRDRNSGANVLTF. As DNA, the CDR3 is TGTGCCAGCTCACAACGGGACAGGAACTCTGGGGCCAACGTCCTGACTTTC. Complete variable domain (other parts from reference TRBV18 and TRBJ2-6): NAGVMQNPRHLVRRRGQEARLRCSPMKGHSHVYWYRQLPEEGLKFMVYLQKENIIDESGMPKERFSAEFPKEGPSILRIQQVVRGDSAAYFCASSQRDRNSGANVLTFGAGSRLTVL.

This chain uses TRBV5-1 with TRBJ2-1; the match to TRBD2 covers 9 bases. The germline gives CDR1 SGHRS, CDR2 YFSETQ. The V gene end was trimmed by 2 bases and the J gene end by 10 bases; junction bases not matched to a gene: 1. CDR3 length equals 12 residues. CDR3 in amino acids: CASSFLAGEQFF. The CDR3 bases are TGCGCCAGCAGCTTTCTAGCGGGAGAGCAGTTCTTC. Full variable domain (outside the CDR3, taken from reference TRBV5-1 and TRBJ2-1): KAGVTQTPRYLIKTRGQQVTLSCSPISGHRSVSWYQQTPGQGLQFLFEYFSETQRNKGNFPGRFSGRQFSNSRSEMNVSTLELGDSALYLCASSFLAGEQFFGPGTRLTVL.

The chain combines TRBV21-1 with TRBJ2-2; the table's D call of TRBD2 was not tested on the DNA. TRBV21-1 has pseudogene status. The CDR3 consists of 19 residues. The CDR3 loop reads CASSKVGTTGGNPTGELFF. The CDR3 DNA is TGTGCCAGCAGCAAAGTTGGTACGACTGGGGGGAATCCTACCGGGGAGCTGTTTTTT.

This clone was seen only a few times. The rearrangement uses TRBV6-6 and TRBJ2-4, with 8 bases matching TRBD1. The CDR3 has 16 residues. CDR1 and CDR2 from the germline V gene are MNHNY and SVGAGI (reference sequence). V gave up 6 bases and J gave up 1 base; unmatched junction bases: 8. CDR3 protein: CASSSDHRGAKNIQYF. The DNA for the CDR3 is TGTGCCAGCAGCTCGGATCACAGGGGGGCCAAAAACATTCAGTACTTC.

The V call is TRBV2, the J call TRBJ2-1; TRBD1 might be the D (6 bases). The CDR3 loop spans 14 amino acids. The V and J ends lost 8 bases and 9 bases respectively, with 20 bases between them. Germline V gene sequence: CDR1 SNHLY, CDR2 FYNNEI. The DNA of the CDR3 is TGTGCCAGCGAGGGACATGAGGATAACGTTGAGCAGTTCTTC. Translating gives CASEGHEDNVEQFF.

The chain has TRBV6-1 and TRBJ2-5; D unresolved. The CDR3 contains 11 residues. From germline, CDR1 is MNHNS and CDR2 SASEGT. Trimming removed 1 base from V and 4 bases from J, with 1 base in between. The DNA of the CDR3 is TGTGCCAGCAGTGAAGTAGAGACCCAGTACTTC. Encoded protein: CASSEVETQYF.

This clone was picked up many times. V gene TRBV25-1 combines with J gene TRBJ2-3; 9 nucleotides agree with TRBD2. Trimming cost V 3 bases and J 2 bases; bases outside gene matches: 12. The CDR3 spans 18 residues. CDR1 is MGHDK, CDR2 SYGVNS, per germline. Here the CDR3 reads CASSDPRGAGGSTDTQYF. As DNA, the CDR3 is TGTGCCAGCAGTGACCCCAGGGGAGCGGGAGGCTCCACAGATACGCAGTATTTT.

The gene calls are TRBV5-1 and TRBJ2-2, with TRBD1 identical over 12 bases. CDR1 is SGHRS and CDR2 is YFSETQ in the germline V gene. The J segment lost 4 bases and the V segment lost 0 bases, leaving 4 bases of the junction unmatched. CDR3 length: 17 amino acids. Here the CDR3 reads CASSLEGQGAVTGELFF. CDR3 nucleotide sequence: TGCGCCAGCAGCTTGGAGGGACAGGGGGCGGTCACCGGGGAGCTGTTTTTT. Together with reference TRBV5-1 and TRBJ2-2, the CDR3 gives the full variable domain: KAGVTQTPRYLIKTRGQQVTLSCSPISGHRSVSWYQQTPGQGLQFLFEYFSETQRNKGNFPGRFSGRQFSNSRSEMNVSTLELGDSALYLCASSLEGQGAVTGELFFGEGSRLTVL.

This clone was counted a few times. V gene TRBV25-1 combines with J gene TRBJ2-7; D is possibly TRBD1 (6 bases). Trimming cost V 7 bases and J 3 bases, with 13 bases left between them. CDR3 length: 13 residues. Germline V gene sequence: CDR1 MGHDK, CDR2 SYGVNS. The CDR3 is CASKDQGSYEQYF. CDR3 nucleotide sequence: TGTGCCAGCAAGGATCAGGGGAGCTACGAGCAGTACTTC.

This chain uses TRBV5-6 with TRBJ1-5, with D hard to call. Germline V gene lookup returns CDR1 SGHDT and CDR2 YYEEEE. The V end lost 0 bases, the J end lost 0 bases, and 7 bases lay between the germline ends. The CDR3 covers 15 residues. The CDR3 DNA reads TGTGCCAGCAGCTTGGCCCAGTATAGCAATCAGCCCCAGCATTTT. Translating it yields CASSLAQYSNQPQHF.

The V call is TRBV7-9, the J call TRBJ2-3, with D perhaps TRBD1 (5 bases). The CDR3 runs 15 residues. CDR1 and CDR2 (germline): SEHNR, FQNEAQ (reference sequence). Trimming shortened V by 3 bases and J by 2 bases, and 12 bases separated the two germline ends. Here the CDR3 DNA reads TGTGCCAGCAGCTTGGAGCAGGGCCACACAGATACGCAGTATTTT. Translation gives CASSLEQGHTDTQYF.

This chain links TRBV19 with TRBJ1-5; weak D call: TRBD1 (5 bases). CDR3 length: 19 residues. V lost 2 bases and J 0 bases, leaving 20 bases between the germline ends. Germline V CDR1 and CDR2: LNHDA, SQIVND (reference sequence). CDR3 nucleotide sequence: TGTGCCAGTAGTATACGGACAAGTCTTAGCGGGGATAGCAATCAGCCCCAGCATTTT. Its protein product is CASSIRTSLSGDSNQPQHF.

V and J are TRBV11-2 and TRBJ1-1; D might be TRBD1 (5 bases). Per the germline V gene, CDR1 is SGHAT and CDR2 is FQNNGV. This CDR3 has 13 amino acids. V was shortened by 0 bases and J by 8 bases, with 10 bases between the two germline ends. The CDR3: CASSLEIGAEAFF. CDR3 nucleotide sequence: TGTGCCAGCAGCTTAGAAATAGGGGCCGAAGCTTTCTTT.

CDR3 residues: CASSLGSETQYF. The CDR3 DNA is TGTGCCAGCAGCTTAGGGTCAGAGACCCAGTACTTC. The gene calls are TRBV7-9 and TRBJ2-5; D remains unclear. The CDR3 is 12 amino acids. Trimming removed 1 base at V and 4 bases at J, with 4 bases between. Looked up from germline, CDR1 is SEHNR and CDR2 is FQNEAQ (reference sequence).

Many counts were recorded for this clone. Other DNA sequences within the sample encode an identical CDR3. The V call is TRBV6-4, the J call TRBJ2-1, with 7 bases lining up with TRBD2. Losses at the gene ends were 0 bases for V and 1 base for J; bases not matched to a gene: 0. This CDR3 has 15 residues. Germline V gene sequence: CDR1 MRHNA, CDR2 SNTAGT. DNA for the CDR3: TGTGCCAGCAGTGACTCTAGCGGGTCCTACAATGAGCAGTTCTTC. This codes for CASSDSSGSYNEQFF.

The V call is TRBV5-5, the J call TRBJ2-7; the D is unclear. Germline values: CDR1 SGHKS, CDR2 YYEKEE (reference sequence). CDR3 length: 14 residues. V lost 0 bases to trimming and J lost 3 bases, with 10 bases between them. CDR3: CASSLGQSFYEQYF. CDR3 bases: TGTGCCAGCAGCTTGGGTCAGTCGTTCTACGAGCAGTACTTC.

This clone showed up just a few times. V and J are TRBV11-2 and TRBJ2-2; weak D call: TRBD2 (5 bases). V was trimmed by 3 bases and J by 7 bases, leaving 15 bases between them. The CDR3 is 15 residues long. Germline V gene data show CDR1 as SGHAT and CDR2 as FQNNGV. CDR3: CASSFSWTAGGELFF. In DNA, the CDR3 is TGTGCCAGCAGCTTTTCCTGGACTGCGGGCGGGGAGCTGTTTTTT.

The chain links TRBV11-2 to TRBJ2-3; perhaps D is TRBD1 or TRBD2 (6 bases each). V lost 6 bases, J lost 5 bases, and 21 bases lay in between. Germline V gene sequence: CDR1 SGHAT, CDR2 FQNNGV. This CDR3 has 16 amino acids. The CDR3 sequence: CASSISRGQGGDTQYF. In nucleotides, the CDR3 is TGTGCCAGCAGTATTTCTCGGGGGCAGGGAGGAGATACGCAGTATTTT.

The chain combines TRBV30 with TRBJ2-1; 7 bases fit TRBD2. The V gene's germline CDR1 is GTSNPN and CDR2 SVGIG (reference sequence). This CDR3 region has 13 residues. J gave up 4 bases and V 5 bases, and 5 bases lay outside the gene matches. CDR3 region: CAWGTKGYNEQFF. The CDR3 bases are TGTGCCTGGGGGACTAAAGGATACAATGAGCAGTTCTTC.

This chain links TRBV5-1 with TRBJ2-5; TRBD2 is a possible D gene (6 bases). V lost 0 bases, J lost 0 bases, and 6 bases lay in between. Germline V gene lookup returns CDR1 SGHRS and CDR2 YFSETQ. The CDR3 extends over 14 amino acids. The chain's CDR3 is CASSLGDYQETQYF. In DNA, the CDR3 is TGCGCCAGCAGCTTGGGGGACTACCAAGAGACCCAGTACTTC.